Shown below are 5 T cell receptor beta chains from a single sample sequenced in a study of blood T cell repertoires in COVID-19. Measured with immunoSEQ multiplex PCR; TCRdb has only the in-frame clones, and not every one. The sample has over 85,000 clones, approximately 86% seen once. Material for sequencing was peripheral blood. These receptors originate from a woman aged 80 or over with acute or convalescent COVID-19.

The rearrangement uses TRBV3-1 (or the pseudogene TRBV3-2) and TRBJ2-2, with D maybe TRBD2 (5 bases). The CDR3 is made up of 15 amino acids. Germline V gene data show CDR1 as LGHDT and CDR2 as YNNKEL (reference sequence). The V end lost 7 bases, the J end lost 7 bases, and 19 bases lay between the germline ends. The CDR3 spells CASKTDETAGGELFF. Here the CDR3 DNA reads TGTGCCAGCAAAACCGACGAAACGGCGGGCGGGGAGCTGTTTTTT.

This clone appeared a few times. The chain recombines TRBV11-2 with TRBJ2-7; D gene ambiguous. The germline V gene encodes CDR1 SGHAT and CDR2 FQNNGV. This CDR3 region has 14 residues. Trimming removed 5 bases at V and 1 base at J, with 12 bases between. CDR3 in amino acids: CASSHPRSSYEQYF. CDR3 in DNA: TGTGCCAGCAGCCATCCTAGGTCTTCCTACGAGCAGTACTTC.

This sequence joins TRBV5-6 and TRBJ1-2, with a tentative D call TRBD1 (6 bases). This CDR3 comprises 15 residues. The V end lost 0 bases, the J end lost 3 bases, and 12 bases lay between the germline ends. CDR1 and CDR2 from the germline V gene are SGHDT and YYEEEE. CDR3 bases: TGTGCCAGCAGCTTGGTGGGGGACATTGACTATGGCTACACCTTC. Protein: CASSLVGDIDYGYTF. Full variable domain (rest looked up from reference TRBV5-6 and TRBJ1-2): DAGVTQSPTHLIKTRGQQVTLRCSPKSGHDTVSWYQQALGQGPQFIFQYYEEEERQRGNFPDRFSGHQFPNYSSELNVNALLLGDSALYLCASSLVGDIDYGYTFGSGTRLTVV.

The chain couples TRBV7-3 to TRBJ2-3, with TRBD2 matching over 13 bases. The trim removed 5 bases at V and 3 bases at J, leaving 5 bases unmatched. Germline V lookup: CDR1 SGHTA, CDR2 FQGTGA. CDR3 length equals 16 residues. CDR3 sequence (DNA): TGTGCCAGCAGCCCAACTAGCGGGGGGGTGACAGATACGCAGTATTTT. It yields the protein CASSPTSGGVTDTQYF.

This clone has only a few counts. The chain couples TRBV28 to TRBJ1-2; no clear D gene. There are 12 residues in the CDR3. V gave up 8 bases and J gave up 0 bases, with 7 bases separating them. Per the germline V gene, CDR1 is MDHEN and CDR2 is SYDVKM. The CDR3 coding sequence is TGTGCCAGCGTGGGCCCTAACTATGGCTACACCTTC. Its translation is CASVGPNYGYTF.